What follows are 14 T cell receptor beta chains derived from one specimen sequenced in a study of OX40 agonist ivuxolimab in advanced cancers. Libraries were built with the immunoSEQ multiplex PCR assay. Drawn from immuneACCESS, this table holds only the in-frame rearrangements with V and J called that TCRdb kept. Clones are partly lost; checked studies trace under half to an unresolved V gene and leave the rest unexplained. The sample profile shows 15,000 to 25,000 clones; roughly 89% of them were found once. The ten most abundant clones make up 40% to 55% of the sample. Source: CD4+ or CD8+ T cells sorted from blood, taken in a trial of the OX40 agonist ivuxolimab. The receptors come from an adult with an advanced solid tumor such as melanoma, head and neck, liver or kidney cancer.

The chain recombines TRBV5-6 with TRBJ2-1; weak D call: TRBD1 (5 bases). The germline gives CDR1 SGHDT, CDR2 YYEEEE. The CDR3 is made up of 16 amino acids. V was trimmed by 4 bases and J by 2 bases, leaving 16 bases between them. The CDR3 DNA is TGTGCCAGCAGCGACCAGGGTGACCCCCCCTACAATGAGCAGTTCTTC. It is translated as CASSDQGDPPYNEQFF.

The chain carries TRBV29-1 and TRBJ1-2, with D maybe TRBD1 (6 bases). The CDR3 totals 12 residues. Trimming cost V 6 bases and J 3 bases, with 11 bases left between them. In germline, CDR1 is SQVTM, CDR2 ANQGSEA. The CDR3 reads CSVLRGDYGYTF. The DNA for the CDR3 is TGCAGCGTCCTCAGGGGAGACTATGGCTACACCTTC.

The chain recombines TRBV7-3 with TRBJ2-1; TRBD1 might be the D (5 bases). Looked up from germline, CDR1 is SGHTA and CDR2 is FQGTGA. The CDR3 runs 15 residues. Trimming stripped 5 bases from V and 0 bases from J, with 11 bases between. The CDR3 is CASSLGPSSYNEQFF. DNA for the CDR3: TGTGCCAGCAGCCTGGGGCCGAGCTCCTACAATGAGCAGTTCTTC.

The chain combines TRBV6-1 with TRBJ2-2; the D gene is possibly TRBD1 (5 bases). V was pared by 3 bases and J by 5 bases, with 13 bases between. The CDR3 has 15 residues. The germline V gene has CDR1 MNHNS and CDR2 SASEGT. CDR3 sequence (DNA): TGTGCCAGCAGTGACTTAGACAGATGGACCGGGGAGCTGTTTTTT. This gives the protein CASSDLDRWTGELFF.

The V call is TRBV6-1, the J call TRBJ2-7, with no clear D. The CDR3 sequence is 12 residues long. Per the germline V gene, CDR1 is MNHNS and CDR2 is SASEGT. V was pared by 9 bases and J by 2 bases, with 11 bases between. CDR3: CASSRLAYEQYF. The CDR3 DNA reads as TGTGCCAGTTCCCGCCTAGCCTACGAGCAGTACTTC.

The chain joins TRBV5-4 to TRBJ2-7, with 8 bases that match TRBD2. The CDR3 loop spans 15 amino acids. V lost 3 bases and J lost 4; bases outside the gene matches: 9. Germline V gene data show CDR1 as SGHNT and CDR2 as YYREEE (reference sequence). The CDR3 sequence is CASSSKRESWYEQYF. The CDR3 nucleotides read TGTGCCAGCAGCTCTAAGCGGGAGTCTTGGTACGAGCAGTACTTC.

Only one count was recorded for this clone. The chain combines TRBV6-6 with TRBJ2-7, with 10 bases matching TRBD2. Trimming removed 6 bases from V and 5 bases from J; junction bases left unmatched: 10. The CDR3 sequence is 15 residues long. Germline V CDR1 and CDR2: MNHNY, SVGAGI (reference sequence). CDR3 in amino acids: CASSLSAGGLHEQYF. In nucleotides, the CDR3 is TGTGCCAGCAGCCTTTCAGCGGGAGGGCTCCACGAGCAGTACTTC.

The V gene is TRBV7-2, the J gene TRBJ2-7; a weak D match, TRBD2 (6 bases). Per the germline V gene, CDR1 is SGHTA and CDR2 is FQGNSA. The CDR3 extends over 15 amino acids. The ends were cut back, 7 bases at V and 3 bases at J, with 19 bases in the middle. For the CDR3, the DNA is TGTGCCAGCACTTGGCCGGAGGGAGGTCTCTACGAGCAGTACTTC. Translation: CASTWPEGGLYEQYF. Supplemented by reference TRBV7-2 and TRBJ2-7, the full variable domain reads GAGVSQSPSNKVTEKGKDVELRCDPISGHTALYWYRQSLGQGLEFLIYFQGNSAPDKSGLPSDRFSAERTGGSVSTLTIQRTQQEDSAVYLCASTWPEGGLYEQYFGPGTRLTVT.

This chain connects TRBV5-4 to TRBJ2-1; D not certain. V gave up 2 bases and J gave up 9 bases, with 12 bases separating them. This CDR3 is built from 13 residues. Germline V gene data show CDR1 as SGHNT and CDR2 as YYREEE (reference sequence). The CDR3 region has the DNA TGTGCCAGCAGCTTAAGAGAATCGGGTGAGCAGTTCTTC. Translation gives CASSLRESGEQFF.

This chain joins TRBV15 and TRBJ1-4, with D perhaps TRBD1 (5 bases). Between the trimmed V and J ends, which lost 1 base and 8 bases, there was a span of 14 bases. CDR1 is LNHNV, CDR2 YYDKDF, per germline (reference sequence). CDR3 length: 15 amino acids. The CDR3, as DNA: TGTGCCACCAGCAGAGTCGGGGACGGCCGCGAAAAACTGTTTTTT. Encoded protein: CATSRVGDGREKLFF.

This sequence joins TRBV9 and TRBJ1-3; D call uncertain. Trimming stripped 7 bases from V and 1 base from J, with 15 bases between. The CDR3 covers 15 residues. CDR1 SGDLS and CDR2 YYNGEE come from the germline V gene. The CDR3 nucleotides are TGTGCCAGCCTCCGGGGAGCGCGGTCTGGAAACACCATATATTTT. Its protein is CASLRGARSGNTIYF.

This clone was observed once. The rearrangement uses TRBV9 and TRBJ2-1; TRBD1 agrees at 7 bases. With V trimmed by 8 bases and J by 0 bases, 2 bases remained unmatched. CDR3 length equals 13 residues. Germline lookup yields CDR1 SGDLS and CDR2 YYNGEE. The CDR3 DNA reads TGTGCCAGAAGACAGGGCTCCTACAATGAGCAGTTCTTC. Translation gives CARRQGSYNEQFF. Variable domain in full (rest from reference TRBV9 and TRBJ2-1): DSGVTQTPKHLITATGQRVTLRCSPRSGDLSVYWYQQSLDQGLQFLIQYYNGEERAKGNILERFSAQQFPDLHSELNLSSLELGDSALYFCARRQGSYNEQFFGPGTRLTVL.

This chain links TRBV6-5 with TRBJ2-2; the match to TRBD2 covers 8 bases. CDR1 is MNHEY, CDR2 SVGAGI, per germline. V was clipped by 6 bases and J by 4 bases; unmatched bases: 7. The CDR3 has 15 residues. The CDR3 DNA reads TGTGCCAGCAGGGCGGCTAGCGGGTTCACCGGGGAGCTGTTTTTT. Residues: CASRAASGFTGELFF.

The chain uses TRBV27 and TRBJ1-4; D may be TRBD1 (6 bases). V was cut by 1 base and J by 7 bases, with 7 bases left in between. Per germline, CDR1 MNHEY and CDR2 SMNVEV (reference sequence). The CDR3 extends over 13 amino acids. CDR3 DNA sequence: TGTGCCAGCAGTTTATTGGGGGCTGAAAAACTGTTTTTT. Its translation is CASSLLGAEKLFF.